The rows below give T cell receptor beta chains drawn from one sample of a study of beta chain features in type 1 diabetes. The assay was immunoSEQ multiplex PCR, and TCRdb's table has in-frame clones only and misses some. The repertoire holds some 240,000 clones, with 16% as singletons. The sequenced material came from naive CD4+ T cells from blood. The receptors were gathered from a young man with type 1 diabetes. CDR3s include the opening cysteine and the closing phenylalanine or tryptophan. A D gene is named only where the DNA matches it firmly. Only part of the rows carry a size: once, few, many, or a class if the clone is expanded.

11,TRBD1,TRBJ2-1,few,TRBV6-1,TGTGCCATGAGGGGGCGGAATGAGCAGTTCTTC,CAMRGRNEQFF
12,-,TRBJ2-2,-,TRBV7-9,TGTGCCAGCAGCTACAACACCGGGGAGCTGTTTTTT,CASSYNTGELFF
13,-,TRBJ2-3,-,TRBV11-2,TGTGCCAGCAGCTTAGATCTGACAGATACGCAGTATTTT,CASSLDLTDTQYF
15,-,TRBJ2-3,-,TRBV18,TGTGCCAGCTCACCACTAGCGGCAAGCACAGATACGCAGTATTTT,CASSPLAASTDTQYF
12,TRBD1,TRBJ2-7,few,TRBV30,TGTGCCTGGGGGGACAGCTACTACGAGCAGTACTTC,CAWGDSYYEQYF
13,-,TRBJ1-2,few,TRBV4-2,TGTGCCAGCGGACTCGAAACTAACTATGGCTACACCTTC,CASGLETNYGYTF
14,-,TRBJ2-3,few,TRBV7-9,TGTGCCAGCAGCTTAGCGGGCTCCACAGATACGCAGTATTTT,CASSLAGSTDTQYF
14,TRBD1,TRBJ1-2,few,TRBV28,TGTGCCAGTTCGTCGGGACAGGGAATTTATGGCTACACCTTC,CASSSGQGIYGYTF
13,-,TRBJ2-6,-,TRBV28,TGTGCCAGCAGCGCCCCCGGGGCCAACGTCCTGACTTTC,CASSAPGANVLTF
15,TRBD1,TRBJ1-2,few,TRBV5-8,TGTGCCAGCAGCTCCCGACAGGGAATGGGCTATGGCTACACCTTC,CASSSRQGMGYGYTF
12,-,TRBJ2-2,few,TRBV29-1,TGCAGCGCCCACTACTCCGGGGGGGAGCTGTTTTTT,CSAHYSGGELFF
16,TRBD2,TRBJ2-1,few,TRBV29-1,TGCAGCGTTAACGGACTAGCGGGAGGGCTAAGGGATGAGCAGTTCTTC,CSVNGLAGGLRDEQFF
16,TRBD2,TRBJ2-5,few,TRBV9,TGTGCCAGCAGCGTAGCTGGACTAGCGGGGCAAGAGACCCAGTACTTC,CASSVAGLAGQETQYF
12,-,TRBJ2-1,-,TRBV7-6,TGTGCCAGCAGCCTCAGGGGGGATGAGCAGTTCTTC,CASSLRGDEQFF
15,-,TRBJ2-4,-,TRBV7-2,TGTGCCAGCATTCTGTCCCGAGGGCCGGGGAACATTCAGTACTTC,CASILSRGPGNIQYF
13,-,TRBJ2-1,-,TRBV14,TGTGCCAGCAGCCAAGATCGCAGCAATGAGCAGTTCTTC,CASSQDRSNEQFF
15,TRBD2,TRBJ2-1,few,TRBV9,TGTGCCAGCAGCGTAGAGCTAGCGGGAGCTCTCGAGCAGTTCTTC,CASSVELAGALEQFF
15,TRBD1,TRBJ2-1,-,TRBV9,TGTGCCAGCAGCGTACGAGTGACAGGGCTCACTGAGCAGTTCTTC,CASSVRVTGLTEQFF
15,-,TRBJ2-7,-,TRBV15,TGTGCCACCAGTCCACCCCTTTGGTCAGCCTACGAGCAGTACTTC,CATSPPLWSAYEQYF
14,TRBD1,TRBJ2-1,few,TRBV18,TGTGCCAGCTCACGAGGGACAGGGAATAATGAGCAGTTCTTC,CASSRGTGNNEQFF
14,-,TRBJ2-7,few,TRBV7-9,TGTGCCAGCAGCTTAGTGCCCACCACCTACGAGCAGTACTTC,CASSLVPTTYEQYF
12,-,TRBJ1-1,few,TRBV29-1,TGCAGCGTTGAGGTTTTGAACACTGAAGCTTTCTTT,CSVEVLNTEAFF
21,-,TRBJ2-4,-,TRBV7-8,TGTGCCAGCAGCTTACCCCAAGGGTCGGGACGGAAGAGGATATCCAAAAACATTCAGTACTTC,CASSLPQGSGRKRISKNIQYF
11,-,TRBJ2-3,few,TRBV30,TGTGCCTGGAGTGTCAAGGGTACGCAGTATTTT,CAWSVKGTQYF